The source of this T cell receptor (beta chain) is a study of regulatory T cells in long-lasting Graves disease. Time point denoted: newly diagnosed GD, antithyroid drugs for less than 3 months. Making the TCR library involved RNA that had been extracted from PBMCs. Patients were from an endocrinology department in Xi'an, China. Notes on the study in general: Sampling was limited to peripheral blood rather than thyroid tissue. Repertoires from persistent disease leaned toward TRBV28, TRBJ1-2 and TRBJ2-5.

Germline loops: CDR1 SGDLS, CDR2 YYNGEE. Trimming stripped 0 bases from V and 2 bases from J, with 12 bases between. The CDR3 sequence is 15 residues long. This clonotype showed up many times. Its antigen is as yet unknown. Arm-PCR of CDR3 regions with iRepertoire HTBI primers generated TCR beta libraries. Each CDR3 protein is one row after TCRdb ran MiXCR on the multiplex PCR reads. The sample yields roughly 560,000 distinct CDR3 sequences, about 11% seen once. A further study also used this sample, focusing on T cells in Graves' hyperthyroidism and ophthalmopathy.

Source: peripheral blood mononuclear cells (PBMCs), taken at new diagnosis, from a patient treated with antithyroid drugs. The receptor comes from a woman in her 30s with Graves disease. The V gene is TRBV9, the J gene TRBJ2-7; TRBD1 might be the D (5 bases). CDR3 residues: CASSVGAGLAYEQYF. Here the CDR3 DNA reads TGTGCCAGCAGCGTAGGAGCAGGGTTGGCCTACGAGCAGTACTTC.